The 7 T cell receptor beta chains below come from one sample, sequenced in a study of Graves' ophthalmopathy and Graves' hyperthyroidism. CDR3 regions of TCR beta were amplified from RNA transcripts. RT-PCR with HTBI primers came first, then second-round multiplex PCR. TCRdb re-called the multiplex PCR reads with MiXCR, one entry per CDR3 protein. Of about 1.2 million distinct CDR3 sequences in the sample, roughly 35% were seen once. Specimen: peripheral blood or thyroid tissue (not recorded which). The receptors were gathered from an adult man with Graves' hyperthyroidism.

The chain recombines TRBV6-5 with TRBJ2-7; the match to TRBD1 covers 7 bases. The V gene end was trimmed by 6 bases and the J gene end by 6 bases; junction bases not matched to a gene: 11. CDR1 and CDR2 (germline): MNHEY, SVGAGI. The CDR3 has 14 residues. The CDR3 reads CASSRQGDRGEQYF. CDR3 coding DNA: TGTGCCAGCAGCCGACAGGGAGATCGTGGCGAGCAGTACTTC.

The rearrangement uses TRBV7-8 and TRBJ2-3; D possibly uses TRBD1 or TRBD2 (5 bases each). Trimming took off 3 bases at V and 4 bases at J, with 20 bases between the two ends. This CDR3 has 17 amino acids. The germline CDR1 and CDR2 sequences are SGHVS and FQNEAQ. CDR3 nucleotide sequence: TGTGCCAGCAGCTTTCGGGCAGGGCGGGTTATCGCAGATACGCAGTATTTT. Its translation: CASSFRAGRVIADTQYF.

V gene TRBV5-1 combines with J gene TRBJ2-7; 8 bases fit TRBD1. Germline CDR1 is SGHRS and CDR2 is YFSETQ. The CDR3 sequence is 16 residues long. The V segment lost 3 bases and the J segment 2 bases; nucleotides outside the gene matches: 10. CDR3 bases: TGCGCCAGCAGCTCACTATTTCAGGGGGCGGCCTACGAGCAGTACTTC. This codes for CASSSLFQGAAYEQYF. Full variable domain (outside the CDR3, taken from reference TRBV5-1 and TRBJ2-7): KAGVTQTPRYLIKTRGQQVTLSCSPISGHRSVSWYQQTPGQGLQFLFEYFSETQRNKGNFPGRFSGRQFSNSRSEMNVSTLELGDSALYLCASSSLFQGAAYEQYFGPGTRLTVT.

Worth noting for this clonotype: Its ends do not fully match the called genes, so a read error is possible. The J gene is TRBJ2-7, the V gene TRBV9, with D possibly TRBD2 on 5 matching bases. The CDR3 totals 13 residues. Germline lookup yields CDR1 SGDLS and CDR2 YYNGEE. The CDR3 bases are TGTGGCAGCGGCTCTTCATTTGGAGACGAGCAGTACTTC. It specifies CGSGSSFGDEQYF.

The J gene is TRBJ2-5, the V gene TRBV5-8, with 7 positions matching TRBD1. Trimming removed 2 bases from V and 5 bases from J; junction bases left unmatched: 9. Per germline, CDR1 SGHTS and CDR2 YDEGEE. This CDR3 has 15 residues. The CDR3 DNA is TGTGCCAGCAGCTTAGCCATAACGACAGGGGAGACCCAGTACTTC. Translation gives CASSLAITTGETQYF.

This clonotype was observed many times. V gene TRBV5-8 combines with J gene TRBJ1-1; no reliable D call. Trimming shortened V by 1 base and J by 3 bases, and 16 bases separated the two germline ends. CDR1 and CDR2 (germline): SGHTS, YDEGEE. This CDR3 has 16 residues. CDR3: CASSLYSRLKYTEAFF. CDR3 nucleotides: TGTGCCAGCAGCTTGTATTCGCGACTCAAGTACACTGAAGCTTTCTTT. Looking up the rest from reference TRBV5-8 and TRBJ1-1 gives the full variable domain: EAGVTQSPTHLIKTRGQQATLRCSPISGHTSVYWYQQALGLGLQFLLWYDEGEERNRGNFPPRFSGRQFPNYSSELNVNALELEDSALYLCASSLYSRLKYTEAFFGQGTRLTVV.

Many counts were recorded for this clonotype. The chain recombines TRBV7-9 with TRBJ2-5; 10 bases fit TRBD2. Unmatched junction bases numbered 8, after V lost 1 base and J lost 3 bases. Germline V gene sequence: CDR1 SEHNR, CDR2 FQNEAQ (reference sequence). This CDR3 comprises 17 residues. Here the CDR3 reads CASSLGSSGSSKETQYF. Written as DNA, the CDR3 is TGTGCCAGCAGCTTAGGGTCTAGCGGGAGTTCCAAAGAGACCCAGTACTTC.